The clone carrying this T cell receptor (beta chain) turned up a few times. The antigen remains unidentified. Trimming removed 1 base from V and 1 base from J, with 15 bases in between. The CDR3 spans 17 residues. Germline V CDR1 and CDR2: LNHNV, YYDKDF (reference sequence). The sample comes from a study of response to subunit inactivated influenza vaccine. Study results and limitations: The authors suggested that every seasonal influenza vaccination recruits few new T cells.

Each CDR3 protein gets one entry after TCRdb re-called the RT-PCR reads with MiXCR. Seen here are 300,000 to 350,000 distinct CDR3 sequences, approximately 23% observed once, and the top ten hold over 9%. The specimen was PBMCs from blood, collected less than 22 months after vaccination. This TCR derives from a man between 45 and 75 years old who received an inactivated influenza vaccine. The chain is built from TRBV15 and TRBJ2-3, with a possible D match to TRBD2 (6 bases). For the CDR3, the DNA is TGTGCCACCAGCAGAGCGGGAGTCTGGGTCGGCACAGATACGCAGTATTTT. Its translation is CATSRAGVWVGTDTQYF. Full variable domain (rest looked up from reference TRBV15 and TRBJ2-3): DAMVIQNPRYQVTQFGKPVTLSCSQTLNHNVMYWYQQKSSQAPKLLFHYYDKDFNNEADTPDNFQSRRPNTSFCFLDIRSPGLGDTAMYLCATSRAGVWVGTDTQYFGPGTRLTVL.